What follows are 23 T cell receptor beta chains derived from one specimen sequenced in a study of type 1 regulatory T cells. These receptors' antigens are unknown. TCRdb used MiXCR to reprocess the reads, holding one entry per CDR3 protein. The sample lists tens of thousands of distinct CDR3 sequences, roughly 60% occurring once. Sequenced material: cultured non-Tr1 T cells, either the whole culture or a sorted T cell fraction (not recorded which). Receptor source: a human donor in good health.

The chain couples TRBV6-5 to TRBJ2-2, with 10 bases matching TRBD1. The CDR3 is 16 residues long. The V segment lost 6 bases and the J segment 4 bases; nucleotides outside the gene matches: 8. From germline, CDR1 is MNHEY and CDR2 SVGAGI. Here the CDR3 DNA reads TGTGCCAGCAGATTGACAGGGGGCCTCCTCACCGGGGAGCTGTTTTTT. Its translation is CASRLTGGLLTGELFF.

The gene calls are TRBV5-1 and TRBJ1-4; weak D call: TRBD1 (5 bases). V shed 1 base and J shed 0 bases, with 7 bases lying between them. The CDR3 runs 15 residues. Germline values: CDR1 SGHRS, CDR2 YFSETQ. CDR3 residues: CASSLLTATNEKLFF. CDR3 DNA sequence: TGCGCCAGCAGCTTGTTGACAGCAACTAATGAAAAACTGTTTTTT.

The chain couples TRBV24-1 to TRBJ2-7; the match to TRBD1 covers 7 bases. The CDR3 sequence is 13 residues long. Germline CDR1 KGHDR, CDR2 SFDVKD. The ends lost 2 bases at V and 4 bases at J; junction bases unmatched: 1. Here the CDR3 reads CATSDSGQYEQYF. Here the CDR3 DNA reads TGTGCCACCAGTGATTCGGGACAGTACGAGCAGTACTTC.

The chain couples TRBV20-1 to TRBJ2-1, with 8 bases matching TRBD2. Trimming cost V 3 bases and J 5 bases; bases outside gene matches: 9. The length of the CDR3 is 15 residues. Germline assignment: CDR1 DFQATT and CDR2 SNEGSKA (reference sequence). DNA of the CDR3: TGCAGTGCTAGTGATCCGGGACTAGTCAACAATGAGCAGTTCTTC. This encodes CSASDPGLVNNEQFF.

V usage is TRBV2 and J usage is TRBJ2-3, with D hard to call. Per germline, CDR1 SNHLY and CDR2 FYNNEI. CDR3 length: 13 amino acids. The germline V and J ends were trimmed by 4 bases and 1 base, with 6 bases remaining between them. The CDR3 sequence: CASSAGRTDTQYF. CDR3 coding DNA: TGTGCCAGCAGTGCGGGTCGCACAGATACGCAGTATTTT.

J is TRBJ1-5 and V is TRBV7-9, with a tentative D call TRBD1 (5 bases). Germline CDR1 SEHNR, CDR2 FQNEAQ (reference sequence). V lost 3 bases and J lost 3, with 12 bases in between. The CDR3 contains 15 residues. CDR3 residues: CASSLGPNLNQPQHF. For the CDR3, the DNA is TGTGCCAGCAGCTTGGGACCGAACCTCAATCAGCCCCAGCATTTT. Complete variable domain (other parts from reference TRBV7-9 and TRBJ1-5): DTGVSQNPRHKITKRGQNVTFRCDPISEHNRLYWYRQTLGQGPEFLTYFQNEAQLEKSRLLSDRFSAERPKGSFSTLEIQRTEQGDSAMYLCASSLGPNLNQPQHFGDGTRLSIL.

The V call is TRBV20-1, the J call TRBJ2-2; TRBD2 aligns across 8 bases. The CDR3 is made up of 16 amino acids. CDR1 and CDR2 (germline): DFQATT, SNEGSKA (reference sequence). Unmatched junction bases numbered 7, after V lost 0 bases and J lost 4 bases. CDR3 residues: CSARDWGTSGTGELFF. CDR3 sequence (DNA): TGCAGTGCTAGAGATTGGGGGACTAGTGGCACCGGGGAGCTGTTTTTT.

The chain links TRBV2 to TRBJ2-7; 11 bases agree with TRBD1. The CDR3 sequence is 15 residues long. CDR1 is SNHLY and CDR2 is FYNNEI in the germline V gene. After removal of 6 bases from V and 4 bases from J, the junction contained 8 bases not matched to a gene. The CDR3 DNA reads as TGTGCCAGCAGCGACCGGGACAGGGGGATTTACGAGCAGTACTTC. This gives the protein CASSDRDRGIYEQYF.

V is TRBV12-3 or TRBV12-4 and J is TRBJ2-7; TRBD2 matches at 10 bases. The CDR3 has 16 amino acids. Trimming cost V 0 bases and J 4 bases; bases outside gene matches: 6. The CDR3, as DNA: TGTGCCAGCAGTTTAGCGCTGGCTAGCGGGAGTTACGAGCAGTACTTC. It translates to CASSLALASGSYEQYF.

This clonotype was seen more than once but under ten times. This rearrangement joins TRBV7-2 to TRBJ2-3; D may be TRBD1 (5 bases). Germline V gene sequence: CDR1 SGHTA, CDR2 FQGNSA. V shed 4 bases and J shed 0 bases, with 11 bases lying between them. The CDR3 contains 15 residues. The CDR3 loop is CASSSLGRSTDTQYF. The CDR3 bases are TGTGCCAGCAGCTCCTTGGGGCGCAGCACAGATACGCAGTATTTT.

The rearrangement links TRBV19 to TRBJ2-5; D may be TRBD1 or TRBD2 (6 bases each). The CDR3 loop spans 13 amino acids. CDR1 LNHDA and CDR2 SQIVND come from the germline V gene (reference sequence). V shed 3 bases and J shed 4 bases, with 9 bases lying between them. CDR3 protein: CASSIWGAETQYF. The CDR3 bases are TGTGCCAGTAGTATCTGGGGGGCAGAGACCCAGTACTTC.

CDR3 nucleotides: TGTGCCACCAGTAAGCCGGGACTAGATTTCGGTGAGCAGTTCTTC. Amino acid sequence: CATSKPGLDFGEQFF. V and J are TRBV24-1 and TRBJ2-1; TRBD2 matches 8 bases. The CDR3 loop spans 15 amino acids. Per germline, CDR1 KGHDR and CDR2 SFDVKD. With 6 bases clipped from V and 9 bases from J, the junction kept 12 bases outside the gene matches.

The chain links TRBV20-1 to TRBJ2-4, with D unresolved. This CDR3 region has 15 residues. Trimming stripped 0 bases from V and 6 bases from J, with 15 bases between. Germline CDR1 DFQATT, CDR2 SNEGSKA (reference sequence). CDR3 DNA: TGCAGTGCTAGAGATTTATTTGAGAGCCGAAACATTCAGTACTTC. Its translation: CSARDLFESRNIQYF.

The CDR3 is CASSSRTTGYTEAFF. CDR3 bases: TGCGCCAGCAGCTCACGGACTACAGGCTACACTGAAGCTTTCTTT. The chain couples TRBV5-1 to TRBJ1-1; tentative D call: TRBD1 (5 bases). Looked up from germline, CDR1 is SGHRS and CDR2 is YFSETQ. The CDR3 sequence is 15 residues long. V shed 3 bases and J shed 3 bases, with 15 bases lying between them.

The rearrangement uses TRBV28 and TRBJ2-3; 8 bases match TRBD2. The germline V gene has CDR1 MDHEN and CDR2 SYDVKM. After removal of 5 bases from V and 2 bases from J, the junction contained 9 bases not matched to a gene. The CDR3 loop spans 16 amino acids. The CDR3 bases are TGTGCCAGCAGTCAACTCAGGACTAGCAACACAGATACGCAGTATTTT. Translating it yields CASSQLRTSNTDTQYF. The full variable domain, in which reference TRBV28 and TRBJ2-3 provide the parts outside the CDR3, is DVKVTQSSRYLVKRTGEKVFLECVQDMDHENMFWYRQDPGLGLRLIYFSYDVKMKEKGDIPEGYSVSREKKERFSLILESASTNQTSMYLCASSQLRTSNTDTQYFGPGTRLTVL.

The table lists this clonotype with a count of one. The rearrangement links TRBV7-9 to TRBJ1-1; tentative D call: TRBD1 (5 bases). Looked up from germline, CDR1 is SEHNR and CDR2 is FQNEAQ (reference sequence). Trimming cost V 4 bases and J 1 base, with 10 bases left between them. The CDR3 covers 14 residues. The CDR3 nucleotides read TGTGCCAGCAGCTCCGTCGGACAGAACACTGAAGCTTTCTTT. Its protein is CASSSVGQNTEAFF.

V usage is TRBV6-5 and J usage is TRBJ2-1; TRBD2 agrees at 8 bases. Germline V gene sequence: CDR1 MNHEY, CDR2 SVGAGI. J gave up 5 bases and V 6 bases, and 9 bases lay outside the gene matches. The CDR3 consists of 15 residues. The CDR3 coding sequence is TGTGCCAGCAGCTTAACCTCGACTAGCGACAATGAGCAGTTCTTC. It specifies CASSLTSTSDNEQFF.

The chain uses TRBV7-8 and TRBJ2-1; 9 nucleotides match TRBD2. The trim removed 5 bases at V and 1 base at J, leaving 6 bases unmatched. The CDR3 is 16 amino acids. CDR1 is SGHVS, CDR2 FQNEAQ, per germline. CDR3 nucleotides: TGTGCCAGCAGCGTAGTTAGCGGGAGTTCCTACAATGAGCAGTTCTTC. It is translated as CASSVVSGSSYNEQFF. The whole variable domain, remainder taken from reference TRBV7-8 and TRBJ2-1, is GAGVSQSPRYKVAKRGQDVALRCDPISGHVSLFWYQQALGQGPEFLTYFQNEAQLDKSGLPSDRFFAERPEGSVSTLKIQRTQQEDSAVYLCASSVVSGSSYNEQFFGPGTRLTVL.

J is TRBJ2-2 and V is TRBV20-1; 11 positions match TRBD1. The CDR3 totals 15 residues. J lost 4 bases, V lost 3 bases, and 4 bases had no gene match. The germline CDR1 and CDR2 sequences are DFQATT and SNEGSKA (reference sequence). DNA for the CDR3: TGCAGTGCTAGCCCCGGGACAGGGGGCACCGGGGAGCTGTTTTTT. Amino acids: CSASPGTGGTGELFF.

The rearrangement uses TRBV20-1 and TRBJ1-5, with D possibly TRBD1 on 6 matching bases. Germline lookup yields CDR1 DFQATT and CDR2 SNEGSKA (reference sequence). The CDR3 consists of 14 residues. The ends were cut back, 5 bases at V and 3 bases at J, with 14 bases in the middle. The DNA for the CDR3 is TGCAGTGCTGAGGGGGGCAGAATCAATCAGCCCCAGCATTTT. Its translation: CSAEGGRINQPQHF.

The chain links TRBV2 to TRBJ2-7; D unclear. Germline-derived CDR1 and CDR2 are SNHLY and FYNNEI. V lost 7 bases and J lost 2, with 12 bases in between. The CDR3 sequence is 13 residues long. Here the CDR3 DNA reads TGTGCCAGCAAGTCCATAAACGCCTACGAGCAGTACTTC. Protein: CASKSINAYEQYF.

The chain combines TRBV5-1 with TRBJ2-7; D remains unclear. The V gene lost 3 bases and the J gene lost 3 bases, with 10 bases spanning the gap. CDR1 and CDR2 from the germline V gene are SGHRS and YFSETQ. The CDR3 length is 13 residues. The DNA of the CDR3 is TGCGCCAGCAGCTCGTTGGGTCTCTACGAGCAGTACTTC. Amino acid sequence: CASSSLGLYEQYF. Based on the CDR3 plus reference TRBV5-1 and TRBJ2-7, the full variable domain is KAGVTQTPRYLIKTRGQQVTLSCSPISGHRSVSWYQQTPGQGLQFLFEYFSETQRNKGNFPGRFSGRQFSNSRSEMNVSTLELGDSALYLCASSSLGLYEQYFGPGTRLTVT.

In its sample, this clonotype was seen once. V gene TRBV27 combines with J gene TRBJ2-1; 13 bases are shared with TRBD2. The CDR3 has 16 residues. Per germline, CDR1 MNHEY and CDR2 SMNVEV (reference sequence). V gave up 6 bases and J gave up 8 bases; unmatched junction bases: 10. The CDR3 region is CASRELWTSGSDEQFF. CDR3 coding DNA: TGTGCCAGCAGGGAATTATGGACTAGCGGGAGCGATGAGCAGTTCTTC.